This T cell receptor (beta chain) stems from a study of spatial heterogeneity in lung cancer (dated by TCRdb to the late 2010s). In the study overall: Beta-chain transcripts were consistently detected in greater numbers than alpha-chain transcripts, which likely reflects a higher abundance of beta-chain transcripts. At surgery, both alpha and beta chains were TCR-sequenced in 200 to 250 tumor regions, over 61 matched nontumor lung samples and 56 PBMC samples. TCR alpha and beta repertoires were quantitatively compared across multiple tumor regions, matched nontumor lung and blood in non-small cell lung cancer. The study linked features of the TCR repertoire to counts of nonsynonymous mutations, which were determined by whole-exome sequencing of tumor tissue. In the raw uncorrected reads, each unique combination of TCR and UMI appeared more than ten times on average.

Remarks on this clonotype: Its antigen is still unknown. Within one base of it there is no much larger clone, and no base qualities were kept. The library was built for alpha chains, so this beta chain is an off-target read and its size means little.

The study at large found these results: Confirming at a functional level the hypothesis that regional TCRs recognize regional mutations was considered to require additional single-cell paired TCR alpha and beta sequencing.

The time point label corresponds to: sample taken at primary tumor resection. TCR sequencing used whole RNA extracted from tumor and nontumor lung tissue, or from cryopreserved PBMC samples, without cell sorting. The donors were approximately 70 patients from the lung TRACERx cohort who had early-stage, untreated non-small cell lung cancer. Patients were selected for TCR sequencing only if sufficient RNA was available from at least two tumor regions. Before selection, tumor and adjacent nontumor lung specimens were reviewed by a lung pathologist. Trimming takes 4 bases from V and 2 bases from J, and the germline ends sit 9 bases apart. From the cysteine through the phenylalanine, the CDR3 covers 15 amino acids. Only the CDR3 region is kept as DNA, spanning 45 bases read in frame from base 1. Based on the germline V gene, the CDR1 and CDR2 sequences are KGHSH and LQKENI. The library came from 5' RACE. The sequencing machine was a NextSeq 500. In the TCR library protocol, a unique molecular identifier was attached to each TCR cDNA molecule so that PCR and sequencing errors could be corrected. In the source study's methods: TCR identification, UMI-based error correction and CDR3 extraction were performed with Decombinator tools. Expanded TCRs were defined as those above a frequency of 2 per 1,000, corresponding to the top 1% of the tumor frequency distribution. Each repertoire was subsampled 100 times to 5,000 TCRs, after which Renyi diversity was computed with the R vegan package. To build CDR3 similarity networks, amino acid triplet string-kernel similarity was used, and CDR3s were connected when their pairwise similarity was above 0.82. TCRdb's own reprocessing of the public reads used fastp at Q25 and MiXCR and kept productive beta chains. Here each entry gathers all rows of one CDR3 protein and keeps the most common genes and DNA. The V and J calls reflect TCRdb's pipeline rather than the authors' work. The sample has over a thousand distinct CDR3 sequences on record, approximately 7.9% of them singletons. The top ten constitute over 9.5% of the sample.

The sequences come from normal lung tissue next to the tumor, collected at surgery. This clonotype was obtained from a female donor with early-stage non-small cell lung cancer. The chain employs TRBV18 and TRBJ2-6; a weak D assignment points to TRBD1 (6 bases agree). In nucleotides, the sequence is TGTGCCAGCTCACAGGGACAACCTGGGGCCAACGTCCTGACTTTC. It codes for CASSQGQPGANVLTF. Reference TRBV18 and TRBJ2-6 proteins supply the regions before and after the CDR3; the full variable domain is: NAGVMQNPRHLVRRRGQEARLRCSPMKGHSHVYWYRQLPEEGLKFMVYLQKENIIDESGMPKERFSAEFPKEGPSILRIQQVVRGDSAAYFCASSQGQPGANVLTFGAGSRLTVL.